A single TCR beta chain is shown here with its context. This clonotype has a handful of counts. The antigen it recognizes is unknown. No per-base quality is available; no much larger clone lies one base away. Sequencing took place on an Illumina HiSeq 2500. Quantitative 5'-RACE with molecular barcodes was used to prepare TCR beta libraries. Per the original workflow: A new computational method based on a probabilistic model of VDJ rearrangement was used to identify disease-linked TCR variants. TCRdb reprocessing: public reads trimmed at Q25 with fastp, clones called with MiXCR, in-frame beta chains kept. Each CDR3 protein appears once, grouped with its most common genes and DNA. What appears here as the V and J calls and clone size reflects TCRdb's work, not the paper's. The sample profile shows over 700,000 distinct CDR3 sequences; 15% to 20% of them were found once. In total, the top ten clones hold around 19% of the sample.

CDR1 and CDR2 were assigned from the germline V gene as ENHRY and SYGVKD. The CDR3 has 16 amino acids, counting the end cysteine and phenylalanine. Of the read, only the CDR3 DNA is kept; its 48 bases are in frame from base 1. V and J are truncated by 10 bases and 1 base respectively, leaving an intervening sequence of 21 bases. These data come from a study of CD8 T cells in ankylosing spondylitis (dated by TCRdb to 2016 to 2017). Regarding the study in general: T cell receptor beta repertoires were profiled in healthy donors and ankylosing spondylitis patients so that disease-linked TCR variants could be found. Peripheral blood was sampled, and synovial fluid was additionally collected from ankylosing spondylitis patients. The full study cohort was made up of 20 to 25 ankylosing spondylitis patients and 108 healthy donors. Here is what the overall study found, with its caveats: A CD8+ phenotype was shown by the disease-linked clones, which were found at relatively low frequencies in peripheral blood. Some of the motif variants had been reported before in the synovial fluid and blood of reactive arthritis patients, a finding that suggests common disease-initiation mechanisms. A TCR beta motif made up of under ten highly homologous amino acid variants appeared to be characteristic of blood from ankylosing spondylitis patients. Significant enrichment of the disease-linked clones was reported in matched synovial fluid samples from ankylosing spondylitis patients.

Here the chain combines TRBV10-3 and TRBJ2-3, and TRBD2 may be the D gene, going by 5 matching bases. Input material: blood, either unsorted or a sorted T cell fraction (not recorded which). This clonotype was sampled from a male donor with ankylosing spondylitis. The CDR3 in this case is CATQNPGRSGTDTQYF. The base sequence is TGTGCCACGCAAAACCCGGGAAGGTCGGGCACAGATACGCAGTATTTT.